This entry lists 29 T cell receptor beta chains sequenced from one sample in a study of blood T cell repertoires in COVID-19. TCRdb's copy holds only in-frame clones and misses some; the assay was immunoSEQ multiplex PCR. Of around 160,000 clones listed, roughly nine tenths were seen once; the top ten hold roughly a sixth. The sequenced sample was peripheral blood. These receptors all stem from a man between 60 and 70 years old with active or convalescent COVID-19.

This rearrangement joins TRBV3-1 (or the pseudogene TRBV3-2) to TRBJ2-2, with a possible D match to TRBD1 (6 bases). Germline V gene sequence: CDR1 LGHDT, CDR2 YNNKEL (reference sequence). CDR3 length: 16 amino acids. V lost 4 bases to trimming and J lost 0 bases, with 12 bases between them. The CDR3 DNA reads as TGTGCCAGCAGCCGCAGGACAGCGCCGAACACCGGGGAGCTGTTTTTT. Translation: CASSRRTAPNTGELFF.

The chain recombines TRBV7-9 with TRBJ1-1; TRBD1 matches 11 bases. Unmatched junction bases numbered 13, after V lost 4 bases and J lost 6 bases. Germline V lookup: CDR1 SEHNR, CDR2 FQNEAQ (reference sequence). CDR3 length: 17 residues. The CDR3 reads CASSSSGTGGLGAEAFF. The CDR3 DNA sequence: TGTGCCAGCAGCTCATCCGGGACAGGGGGGCTTGGCGCTGAAGCTTTCTTT.

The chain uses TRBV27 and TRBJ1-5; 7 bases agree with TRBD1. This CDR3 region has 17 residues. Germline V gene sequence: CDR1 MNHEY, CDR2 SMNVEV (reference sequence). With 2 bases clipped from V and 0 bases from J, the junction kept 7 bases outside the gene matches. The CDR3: CASSLARGVDSNQPQHF. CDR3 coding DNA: TGTGCCAGCAGTTTAGCCAGGGGGGTTGATAGCAATCAGCCCCAGCATTTT.

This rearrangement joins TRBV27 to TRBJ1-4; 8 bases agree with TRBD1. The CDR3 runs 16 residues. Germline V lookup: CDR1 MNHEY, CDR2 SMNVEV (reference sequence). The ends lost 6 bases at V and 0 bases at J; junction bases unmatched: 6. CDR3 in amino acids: CASSEQGEATNEKLFF. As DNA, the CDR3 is TGTGCCAGCAGCGAACAGGGGGAGGCAACTAATGAAAAACTGTTTTTT.

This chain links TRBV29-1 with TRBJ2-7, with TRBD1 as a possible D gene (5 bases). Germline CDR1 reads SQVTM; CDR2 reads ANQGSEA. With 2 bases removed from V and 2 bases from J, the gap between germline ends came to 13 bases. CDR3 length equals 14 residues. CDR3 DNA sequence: TGCAGCGTTGAACAGGGTCAGGATCCCTACGAGCAGTACTTC. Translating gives CSVEQGQDPYEQYF.

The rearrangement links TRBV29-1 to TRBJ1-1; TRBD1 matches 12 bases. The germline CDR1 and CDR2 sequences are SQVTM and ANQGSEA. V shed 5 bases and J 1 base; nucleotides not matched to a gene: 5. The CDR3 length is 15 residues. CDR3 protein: CSVSGQGASNTEAFF. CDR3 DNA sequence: TGCAGCGTTTCGGGACAGGGGGCGTCGAACACTGAAGCTTTCTTT.

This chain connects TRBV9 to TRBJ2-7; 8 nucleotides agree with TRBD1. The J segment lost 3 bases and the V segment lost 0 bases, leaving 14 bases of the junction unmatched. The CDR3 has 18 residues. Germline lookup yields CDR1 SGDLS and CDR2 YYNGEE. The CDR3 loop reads CASSVGGVQGASHYEQYF. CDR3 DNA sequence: TGTGCCAGCAGCGTAGGCGGGGTGCAGGGGGCAAGTCACTACGAGCAGTACTTC.

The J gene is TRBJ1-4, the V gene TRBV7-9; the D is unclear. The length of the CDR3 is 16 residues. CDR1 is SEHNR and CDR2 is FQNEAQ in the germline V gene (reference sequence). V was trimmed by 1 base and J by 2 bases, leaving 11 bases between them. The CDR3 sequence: CASSLEGVATNEKLFF. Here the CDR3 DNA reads TGTGCCAGCAGCTTAGAGGGAGTGGCGACTAATGAAAAACTGTTTTTT.

As DNA, the CDR3 is TGTGCCAGCAGACGGGACAGCTTGTATAGCAATCAGCCCCAGCATTTT. Translation gives CASRRDSLYSNQPQHF. The V call is TRBV27, the J call TRBJ1-5; 7 bases align to TRBD1. Germline trimming cut 6 bases from V and 0 bases from J; bases unmatched to any gene: 8. The length of the CDR3 is 16 residues. From germline, CDR1 is MNHEY and CDR2 SMNVEV (reference sequence).

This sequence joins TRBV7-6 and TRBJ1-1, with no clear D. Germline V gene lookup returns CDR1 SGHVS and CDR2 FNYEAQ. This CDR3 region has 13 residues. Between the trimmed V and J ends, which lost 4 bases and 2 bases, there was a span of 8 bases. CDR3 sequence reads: CASSYSQNTEAFF. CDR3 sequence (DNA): TGTGCCAGCAGCTATAGTCAAAACACTGAAGCTTTCTTT.

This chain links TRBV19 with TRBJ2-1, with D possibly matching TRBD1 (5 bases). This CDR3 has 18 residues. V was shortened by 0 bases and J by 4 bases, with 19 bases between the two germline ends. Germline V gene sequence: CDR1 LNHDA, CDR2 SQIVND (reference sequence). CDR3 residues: CASSIDSTVRYRYNEQFF. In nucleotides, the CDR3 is TGTGCCAGTAGTATAGACTCGACCGTACGGTACAGGTACAATGAGCAGTTCTTC.

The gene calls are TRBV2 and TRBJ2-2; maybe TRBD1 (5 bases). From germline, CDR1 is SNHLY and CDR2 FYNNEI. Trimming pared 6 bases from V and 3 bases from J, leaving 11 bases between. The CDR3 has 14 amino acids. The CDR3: CASRGRIDTGELFF. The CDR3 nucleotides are TGTGCCAGCAGGGGGCGGATAGACACCGGGGAGCTGTTTTTT. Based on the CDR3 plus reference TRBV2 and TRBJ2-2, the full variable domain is EPEVTQTPSHQVTQMGQEVILRCVPISNHLYFYWYRQILGQKVEFLVSFYNNEISEKSEIFDDQFSVERPDGSNFTLKIRSTKLEDSAMYFCASRGRIDTGELFFGEGSRLTVL.

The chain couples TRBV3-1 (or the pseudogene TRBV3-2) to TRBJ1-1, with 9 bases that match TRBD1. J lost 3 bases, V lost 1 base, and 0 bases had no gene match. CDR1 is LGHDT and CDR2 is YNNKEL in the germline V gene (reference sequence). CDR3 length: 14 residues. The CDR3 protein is CASSQGDRDTEAFF. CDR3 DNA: TGTGCCAGCAGCCAAGGGGACAGGGACACTGAAGCTTTCTTT.

CDR3 loop: CASSLKTGGVGYTF. In DNA, the CDR3 is TGCGCCAGCAGCCTAAAGACAGGGGGTGTCGGCTACACCTTC. The chain couples TRBV4-1 to TRBJ1-2, with 9 bases identical to TRBD1. The V segment lost 4 bases and the J segment 8 bases; nucleotides outside the gene matches: 8. There are 14 residues in the CDR3. Germline V gene lookup returns CDR1 MGHRA and CDR2 YSYEKL.

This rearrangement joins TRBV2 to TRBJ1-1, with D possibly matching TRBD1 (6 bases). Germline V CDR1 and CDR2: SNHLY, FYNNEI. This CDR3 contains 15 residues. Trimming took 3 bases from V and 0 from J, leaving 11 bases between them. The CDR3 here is CASSEQGLMNTEAFF. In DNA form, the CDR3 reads TGTGCCAGCAGTGAGCAGGGGTTGATGAACACTGAAGCTTTCTTT.

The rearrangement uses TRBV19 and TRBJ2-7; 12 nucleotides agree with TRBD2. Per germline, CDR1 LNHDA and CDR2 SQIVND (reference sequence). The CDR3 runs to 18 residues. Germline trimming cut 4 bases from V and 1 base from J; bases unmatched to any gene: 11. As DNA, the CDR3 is TGTGCCAGTAGTACCTTTAGACTAGCGGGAGATGGGTCCTACGAGCAGTACTTC. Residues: CASSTFRLAGDGSYEQYF. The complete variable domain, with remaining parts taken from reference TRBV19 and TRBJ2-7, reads DGGITQSPKYLFRKEGQNVTLSCEQNLNHDAMYWYRQDPGQGLRLIYYSQIVNDFQKGDIAEGYSVSREKKESFPLTVTSAQKNPTAFYLCASSTFRLAGDGSYEQYFGPGTRLTVT.

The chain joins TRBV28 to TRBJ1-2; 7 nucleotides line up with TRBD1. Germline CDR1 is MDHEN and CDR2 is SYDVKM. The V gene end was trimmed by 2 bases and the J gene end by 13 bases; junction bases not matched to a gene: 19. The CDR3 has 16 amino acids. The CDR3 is CASSLGSPGQLRRATF. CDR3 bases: TGTGCCAGCAGTTTAGGGTCCCCGGGACAGCTTAGAAGGGCCACCTTC.

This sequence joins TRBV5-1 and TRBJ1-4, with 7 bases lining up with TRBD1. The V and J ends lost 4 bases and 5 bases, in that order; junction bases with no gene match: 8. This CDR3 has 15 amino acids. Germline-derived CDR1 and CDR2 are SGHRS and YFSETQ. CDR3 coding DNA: TGCGCCAGCAGCCCGGTGGCAGGGGGAAATGAAAAACTGTTTTTT. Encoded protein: CASSPVAGGNEKLFF.

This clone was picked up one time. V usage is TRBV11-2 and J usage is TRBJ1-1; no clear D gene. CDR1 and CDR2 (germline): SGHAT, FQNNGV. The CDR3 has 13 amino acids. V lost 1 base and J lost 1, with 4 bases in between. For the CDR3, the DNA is TGTGCCAGCAGCTTAGGAGGGAACACTGAAGCTTTCTTT. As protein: CASSLGGNTEAFF. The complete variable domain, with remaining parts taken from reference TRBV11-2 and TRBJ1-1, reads EAGVAQSPRYKIIEKRQSVAFWCNPISGHATLYWYQQILGQGPKLLIQFQNNGVVDDSQLPKDRFSAERLKGVDSTLKIQPAKLEDSAVYLCASSLGGNTEAFFGQGTRLTVV.

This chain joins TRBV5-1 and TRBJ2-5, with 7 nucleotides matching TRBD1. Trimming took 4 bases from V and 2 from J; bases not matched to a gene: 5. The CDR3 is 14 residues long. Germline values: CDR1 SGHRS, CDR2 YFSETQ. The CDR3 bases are TGCGCCAGCAGCCCCCGGACAGGACAAGAGACCCAGTACTTC. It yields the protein CASSPRTGQETQYF.

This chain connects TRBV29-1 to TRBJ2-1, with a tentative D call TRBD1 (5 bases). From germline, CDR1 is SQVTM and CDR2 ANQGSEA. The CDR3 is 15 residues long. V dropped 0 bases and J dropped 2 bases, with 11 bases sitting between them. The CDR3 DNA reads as TGCAGCGTTGAAGAGGCTGGACAAGCCTACAATGAGCAGTTCTTC. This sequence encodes CSVEEAGQAYNEQFF.

CDR3 nucleotide sequence: TGTGCCAGCAGAAGGGATGTCTCCGAAGCGGGTGGCTACACCTTC. Translation: CASRRDVSEAGGYTF. The chain links TRBV2 to TRBJ1-2; D unclear. This CDR3 is 15 amino acids long. Germline V lookup: CDR1 SNHLY, CDR2 FYNNEI. The ends were cut back, 6 bases at V and 7 bases at J, with 21 bases in the middle.

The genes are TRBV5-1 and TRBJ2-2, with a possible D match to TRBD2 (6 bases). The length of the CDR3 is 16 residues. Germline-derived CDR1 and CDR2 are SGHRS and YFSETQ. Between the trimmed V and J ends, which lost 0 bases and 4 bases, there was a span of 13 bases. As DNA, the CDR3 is TGCGCCAGCAGCTTGGGAGGGTCTAGCGCCACCGGGGAGCTGTTTTTT. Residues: CASSLGGSSATGELFF.

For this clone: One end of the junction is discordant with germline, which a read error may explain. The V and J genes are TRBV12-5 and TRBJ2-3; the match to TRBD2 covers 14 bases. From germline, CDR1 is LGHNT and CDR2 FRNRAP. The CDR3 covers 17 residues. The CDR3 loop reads CASGLGTSGGSIDTQYF. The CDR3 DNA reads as TGTGCTAGTGGTTTGGGGACTAGCGGGGGGAGCATAGATACGCAGTATTTT.

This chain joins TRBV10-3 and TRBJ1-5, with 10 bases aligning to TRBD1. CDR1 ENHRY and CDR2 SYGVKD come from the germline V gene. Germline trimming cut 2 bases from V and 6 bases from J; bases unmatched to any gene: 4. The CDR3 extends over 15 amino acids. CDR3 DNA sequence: TGTGCCATCAGTGAGGGACAGGGGGGAGTTCAGCCCCAGCATTTT. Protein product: CAISEGQGGVQPQHF.

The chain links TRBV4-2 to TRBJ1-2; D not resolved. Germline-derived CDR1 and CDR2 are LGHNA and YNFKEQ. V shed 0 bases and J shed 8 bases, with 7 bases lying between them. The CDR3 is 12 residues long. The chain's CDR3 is CASSQEGFGYTF. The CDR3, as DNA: TGTGCCAGCAGCCAAGAGGGCTTCGGCTACACCTTC.

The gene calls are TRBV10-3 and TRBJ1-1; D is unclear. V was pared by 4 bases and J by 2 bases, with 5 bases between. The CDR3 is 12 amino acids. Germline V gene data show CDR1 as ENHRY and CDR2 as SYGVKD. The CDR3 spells CAISGLNTEAFF. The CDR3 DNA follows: TGTGCCATCAGTGGGCTCAACACTGAAGCTTTCTTT.

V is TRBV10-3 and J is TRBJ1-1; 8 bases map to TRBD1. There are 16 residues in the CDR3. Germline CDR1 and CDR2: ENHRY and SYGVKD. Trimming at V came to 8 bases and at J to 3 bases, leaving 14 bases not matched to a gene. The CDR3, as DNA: TGTGCCATCCGATTTTCGTCAGGGGGCAAGGACACTGAAGCTTTCTTT. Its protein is CAIRFSSGGKDTEAFF.

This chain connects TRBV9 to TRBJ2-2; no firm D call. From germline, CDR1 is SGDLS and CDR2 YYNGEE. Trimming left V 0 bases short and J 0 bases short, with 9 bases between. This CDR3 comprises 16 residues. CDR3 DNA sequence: TGTGCCAGCAGCGTAGGAGGAGCAACGAACACCGGGGAGCTGTTTTTT. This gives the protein CASSVGGATNTGELFF. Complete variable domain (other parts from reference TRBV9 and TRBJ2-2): DSGVTQTPKHLITATGQRVTLRCSPRSGDLSVYWYQQSLDQGLQFLIQYYNGEERAKGNILERFSAQQFPDLHSELNLSSLELGDSALYFCASSVGGATNTGELFFGEGSRLTVL.